This T cell receptor (beta chain) was identified during a study of shared clonotypes between healthy human individuals. General study findings and limits: In several donors, about 5% of naive CD4 clonotypes appeared in common. The authors expected sequencing depth to affect clonotype sharing among donors.

Each sorted subset replicate got 200 ng genomic DNA, roughly 33,000 genomes. Libraries were prepared by immunoSEQ multiplex PCR; TCRdb keeps only in-frame clonotypes and omits some of them. The data contain 550,000 to 800,000 clones, 90% of them singletons. About this clone: Its specificity is not known.

The sequenced sample was memory CD8+ T cells from PBMCs. The subset is: CD45RO+ cells pooled with CCR7-negative TemRA cells. The source of this sequence is a man younger than 35 in good health. Some clones in this sample may be carry-over from other donors' samples.

This CDR3 reads CASSQGEGDLAGNTIYF. The CDR3 DNA reads TGCGCCAGCAGCCAGGGTGAGGGAGATTTAGCTGGAAACACCATATATTTT. The rearrangement uses TRBV4-3 and TRBJ1-3; D not resolved. Looked up from germline, CDR1 is LGHNA and CDR2 is YSLEER. This CDR3 is 17 amino acids long. V was pared by 3 bases and J by 2 bases, with 17 bases between.